This TCR beta chain stems from a study of shared clonotypes between healthy human individuals. The study, taken as a whole, reports: The rarefaction results pointed to incomplete sorted-subset sequencing despite large depth. Among donors, the sharing of clonotypes was expected to be influenced by sequencing depth.

Over several immunoSEQ plates, each subset's genomic DNA was distributed in even portions. Sequencing used immunoSEQ multiplex PCR; TCRdb keeps in-frame clones, though not all of them. The sample lists about 1.5 million clones, under 99% occurring once. As concerns this clone: Its matching antigen is unknown.

Germline loops: CDR1 SGHRS, CDR2 YFSETQ. V dropped 1 base and J dropped 10; count of bases not matched to a gene: 9. The CDR3 contains 15 residues. This TCR was sampled from a man younger than 45 in good health. The chain uses TRBV5-1 and TRBJ1-4; 8 nucleotides agree with TRBD1. The sequencing sample was made of naive CD4+ T cells sorted from blood. Subset of the sample: CD45RA+ positively selected. The CDR3 nucleotides are TGCGCCAGCAGCTTGAGCACAGGGGGAAGCGGAAAACTGTTTTTT. Its protein product is CASSLSTGGSGKLFF.